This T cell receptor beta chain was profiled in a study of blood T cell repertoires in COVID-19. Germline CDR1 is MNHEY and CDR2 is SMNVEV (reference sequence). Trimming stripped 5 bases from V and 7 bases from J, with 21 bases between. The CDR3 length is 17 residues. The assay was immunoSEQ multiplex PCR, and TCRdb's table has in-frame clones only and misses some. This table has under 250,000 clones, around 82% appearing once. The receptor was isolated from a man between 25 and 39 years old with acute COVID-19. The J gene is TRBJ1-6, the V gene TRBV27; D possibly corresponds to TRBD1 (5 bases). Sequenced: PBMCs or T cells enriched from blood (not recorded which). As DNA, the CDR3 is TGTGCCAGCAGTCCGGTAGGGGTCCTGGGTTTGAATTCACCCCTCCACTTT. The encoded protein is CASSPVGVLGLNSPLHF.